Below are 13 T cell receptor beta chains sequenced from a single sample in a study of identical twins. TCRdb reprocessed the 5' RACE reads via MiXCR and lists one record per CDR3 protein. Here the sample spans about 490,000 distinct CDR3 sequences, around 15% being singletons. A further study also used this sample, focusing on yellow fever vaccine responses in identical twins.

The material sequenced was CD4+ T cells sorted from blood. The source is a woman aged 18-30 years in good health.

This clonotype was observed a single time. The chain carries TRBV7-9 and TRBJ2-1, with 7 bases identical to TRBD2. The CDR3 contains 16 residues. J was trimmed by 7 bases and V by 0 bases; bases with no gene match: 9. In germline, CDR1 is SEHNR, CDR2 FQNEAQ (reference sequence). CDR3 sequence reads: CASSLAGGGPGNEQFF. CDR3 sequence (DNA): TGTGCCAGCAGCTTAGCTGGGGGAGGGCCGGGTAATGAGCAGTTCTTC.

This clonotype was seen only a few times. V gene TRBV12-3 or TRBV12-4 combines with J gene TRBJ2-7; D is perhaps TRBD1 (7 bases). V lost 4 bases and J lost 6, with 16 bases in between. The CDR3 length is 14 residues. The CDR3 loop reads CASSSRQGGSEQYF. The DNA of the CDR3 is TGTGCCAGCAGTTCGAGACAGGGAGGTAGCGAGCAGTACTTC.

This clonotype was recorded a few times. The rearrangement uses TRBV29-1 and TRBJ2-3; 10 bases match TRBD2. V shed 7 bases, J shed 3 bases, and the junction held 13 bases outside the gene matches. This CDR3 comprises 16 residues. Germline V CDR1 and CDR2: SQVTM, ANQGSEA. The CDR3 reads CSASPSSGSSTDTQYF. DNA of the CDR3: TGCAGCGCCTCGCCGTCTAGCGGGAGTTCAACAGATACGCAGTATTTT.

The rearrangement uses TRBV28 and TRBJ1-5, with no clear D. The CDR3 spans 11 residues. V was shortened by 4 bases and J by 11 bases, with 9 bases between the two germline ends. CDR1 is MDHEN, CDR2 SYDVKM, per germline. CDR3 in amino acids: CASSSSGAQHF. The DNA of the CDR3 is TGTGCCAGCAGTTCCTCTGGTGCCCAGCATTTT.

This clonotype was seen more than once but under ten times. The V call is TRBV15, the J call TRBJ2-1; no clear D gene. The CDR3 length is 12 residues. Germline V gives CDR1 LNHNV, CDR2 YYDKDF (reference sequence). V was pared by 4 bases and J by 1 base, with 2 bases between. CDR3: CATSTSYNEQFF. The CDR3 DNA follows: TGTGCCACCAGCACGTCCTACAATGAGCAGTTCTTC.

This clonotype was counted a few times. This chain connects TRBV28 to TRBJ1-3, with D hard to call. Between the trimmed V and J ends, which lost 7 bases and 7 bases, there was a span of 11 bases. This CDR3 is built from 12 residues. CDR1 is MDHEN, CDR2 SYDVKM, per germline. CDR3 nucleotide sequence: TGTGCCAGCAATCGTCTCAGGAACACCATATATTTT. This codes for CASNRLRNTIYF.

This clonotype came up a few times. This chain uses TRBV20-1 with TRBJ2-1; 11 bases are a match to TRBD2. The CDR3 consists of 17 residues. Germline V gene sequence: CDR1 DFQATT, CDR2 SNEGSKA (reference sequence). V lost 6 bases and J lost 7; bases outside the gene matches: 17. The CDR3 is CSANGFQTSGNVNEQFF. The CDR3 bases are TGCAGTGCCAATGGTTTCCAGACTAGCGGGAATGTAAATGAGCAGTTCTTC.

The table lists this clonotype with a few counts. The chain uses TRBV15 and TRBJ2-7; maybe TRBD2 (5 bases). The V gene's germline CDR1 is LNHNV and CDR2 YYDKDF (reference sequence). Trimming removed 1 base at V and 0 bases at J, with 10 bases between. This CDR3 contains 15 residues. The CDR3 DNA reads TGTGCCACCAGCAGAGTAGCGACAAGCTCCTACGAGCAGTACTTC. Translating it yields CATSRVATSSYEQYF.

The chain couples TRBV11-2 to TRBJ2-1; the D gene is possibly TRBD2 (5 bases). V was clipped by 1 base and J by 4 bases, with 20 bases between them. Per germline, CDR1 SGHAT and CDR2 FQNNGV. This CDR3 is built from 18 residues. This chain's CDR3 is CASSLVSLGRGSYNEQFF. CDR3 in DNA: TGTGCCAGCAGCTTAGTCTCCCTAGGTCGCGGGTCTTACAATGAGCAGTTCTTC.

This clonotype was seen a few times. The CDR3 sequence: CASSFNRRTEAFF. As DNA, the CDR3 is TGTGCCAGCAGCTTCAACAGGAGGACTGAAGCTTTCTTT. The V call is TRBV7-9, the J call TRBJ1-1, with D tentatively TRBD1 (5 bases). V shed 3 bases and J shed 5 bases, with 10 bases lying between them. In germline, CDR1 is SEHNR, CDR2 FQNEAQ (reference sequence). CDR3 length: 13 residues.

This clonotype came up a few times. J is TRBJ2-2 and V is TRBV10-3, with D perhaps TRBD2 (5 bases). Per the germline V gene, CDR1 is ENHRY and CDR2 is SYGVKD. The CDR3 is 14 amino acids. Trimming took 3 bases from V and 4 from J, leaving 9 bases between them. The CDR3 DNA is TGTGCCATCAGTGATCGGGAATTCACCGGGGAGCTGTTTTTT. Its translation is CAISDREFTGELFF.

This clonotype was counted a few times. CDR3 protein: CASSPRILRDSPLHF. CDR3 coding DNA: TGTGCCAGCAGCCCCCGGATCCTCCGTGATTCACCCCTCCACTTT. The rearrangement uses TRBV11-2 and TRBJ1-6; unclear D gene. V lost 5 bases and J lost 8, with 16 bases in between. The CDR3 runs 15 residues. CDR1 is SGHAT, CDR2 FQNNGV, per germline.

The rearrangement uses TRBV12-3 or TRBV12-4 and TRBJ2-7; the match to TRBD1 covers 7 bases. V gave up 5 bases and J gave up 3 bases; unmatched junction bases: 4. This CDR3 is built from 13 residues. The CDR3 here is CASSPRQGYEQYF. As DNA, the CDR3 is TGTGCCAGCAGTCCCCGACAGGGCTACGAGCAGTACTTC.